Each of the 7 T cell receptor beta chains below was sequenced from the same sample in a study of T cell responses to AZD1222 COVID-19 vaccine (dated by TCRdb to the early 2020s). In light of the paper, this sample's time point label describes: baseline before first vaccination. Preparation of the library involved the immunoSEQ multiplex PCR assay. The table was pulled from immuneACCESS by TCRdb, which kept in-frame rearrangements only. Such tables lose some clones; where checked, under half of the loss comes from unresolved V genes, and the rest has no known cause. The sample includes around 130,000 clones, with over 90% observed a single time. 6.6% of the sample comes from the top ten. The sequencing here drew on peripheral blood, taken on day 0 of AZD1222 vaccination. The receptor set was obtained from an adult in good health.

The gene calls are TRBV5-1 and TRBJ2-5; 7 bases are a match to TRBD2. CDR3 length: 15 residues. The junction had 6 bases not matched to a gene; V was cut back by 4 bases and J by 0 bases. Germline CDR1 SGHRS, CDR2 YFSETQ. CDR3 sequence: CASSRGVGNQETQYF. The CDR3, as DNA: TGCGCCAGCAGCCGGGGGGTAGGAAACCAAGAGACCCAGTACTTC.

This chain connects TRBV7-2 to TRBJ2-1, with 11 bases lining up with TRBD2. V gave up 1 base and J gave up 7 bases; unmatched junction bases: 3. CDR1 is SGHTA and CDR2 is FQGNSA in the germline V gene. The CDR3 is made up of 15 amino acids. CDR3 region: CASSLDSGRGNEQFF. CDR3 sequence (DNA): TGTGCCAGCAGCTTAGATAGCGGGAGGGGGAATGAGCAGTTCTTC.

This rearrangement joins TRBV10-2 to TRBJ2-7; D is undetermined. Germline V gene lookup returns CDR1 WSHSY and CDR2 SAAADI. V lost 8 bases, J lost 4 bases, and 6 bases lay in between. The CDR3 sequence is 10 residues long. The CDR3 nucleotides read TGCGCCAGCGGCACATACGAGCAGTACTTC. Encoded protein: CASGTYEQYF.

J is TRBJ2-7 and V is TRBV28; D is possibly TRBD2 (6 bases). This CDR3 region has 15 residues. From germline, CDR1 is MDHEN and CDR2 SYDVKM. The V end was cut by 6 bases, the J end by 3 bases, with 18 bases between. CDR3 in amino acids: CASSRPPGALYEQYF. The CDR3 DNA follows: TGTGCCAGCAGCCGCCCCCCGGGAGCACTCTACGAGCAGTACTTC.

V gene TRBV18 combines with J gene TRBJ2-5; TRBD1 might be the D (6 bases). Germline V lookup: CDR1 KGHSH, CDR2 LQKENI. The CDR3 loop spans 13 amino acids. Trimming cost V 4 bases and J 2 bases, with 8 bases left between them. The CDR3 loop is CASSRGQQETQYF. In DNA, the CDR3 is TGTGCCAGCTCACGGGGGCAACAAGAGACCCAGTACTTC.

CDR3 coding DNA: TGTGCCAGCTCCTCTCAGGGGGCTAGGTCTGAAGCTTTCTTT. Translating it yields CASSSQGARSEAFF. The J gene is TRBJ1-1, the V gene TRBV18, with 8 positions matching TRBD1. Trimming cost V 6 bases and J 6 bases; bases outside gene matches: 9. Germline V CDR1 and CDR2: KGHSH, LQKENI. CDR3 length: 14 residues.

This clone was observed once. V and J are TRBV2 and TRBJ2-5, with D perhaps matching TRBD1 or TRBD2 (6 bases each). Trimming stripped 10 bases from V and 1 base from J, with 19 bases between. Germline V gives CDR1 SNHLY, CDR2 FYNNEI. The CDR3 is 15 amino acids. The CDR3 protein is CANLIEGGTQETQYF. CDR3 coding DNA: TGTGCCAACCTTATCGAGGGGGGAACCCAAGAGACCCAGTACTTC.